Following are 4 T cell receptor beta chains from one sample sequenced in a study of blood T cell repertoires in COVID-19. The protocol was immunoSEQ multiplex PCR, while the TCRdb copy is restricted to in-frame clones and leaves out a portion. The data hold some 200,000 clones, with about 91% observed a single time. The sequencing sample was made of peripheral blood. The receptors here all came from a man between 25 and 39 years old with acute or convalescent COVID-19.

This clone was seen a single time. The V call is TRBV19, the J call TRBJ1-2, with TRBD1 matching over 8 bases. Unmatched junction bases numbered 4, after V lost 6 bases and J lost 4 bases. In germline, CDR1 is LNHDA, CDR2 SQIVND (reference sequence). This CDR3 comprises 13 residues. CDR3 sequence: CASSRDRSYGYTF. CDR3 nucleotide sequence: TGTGCCAGTAGCAGGGACAGGAGCTATGGCTACACCTTC. Full variable domain (outside the CDR3, taken from reference TRBV19 and TRBJ1-2): DGGITQSPKYLFRKEGQNVTLSCEQNLNHDAMYWYRQDPGQGLRLIYYSQIVNDFQKGDIAEGYSVSREKKESFPLTVTSAQKNPTAFYLCASSRDRSYGYTFGSGTRLTVV.

This chain connects TRBV19 to TRBJ1-4; no definite D call. Germline CDR1 LNHDA, CDR2 SQIVND (reference sequence). The germline V and J ends were trimmed by 8 bases and 8 bases, with 12 bases remaining between them. The length of the CDR3 is 12 residues. CDR3: CASGYHGEKLFF. The CDR3 DNA reads TGTGCCAGTGGATATCACGGGGAAAAACTGTTTTTT.

This clone appeared a single time. J is TRBJ1-2 and V is TRBV3-1 (or the pseudogene TRBV3-2); D is unclear. Germline CDR1 reads LGHDT; CDR2 reads YNNKEL (reference sequence). CDR3 length: 14 amino acids. V lost 0 bases, J lost 12 bases, and 17 bases lay in between. CDR3 in amino acids: CASSQDRRGKGDTF. DNA of the CDR3: TGTGCCAGCAGCCAAGATCGCCGGGGAAAGGGAGACACCTTC.

The V gene is TRBV10-2, the J gene TRBJ2-1; 7 nucleotides line up with TRBD2. J gave up 7 bases and V 3 bases, and 6 bases lay outside the gene matches. CDR3 length equals 14 residues. Germline V gene sequence: CDR1 WSHSY, CDR2 SAAADI. CDR3 protein: CASSEWGGRNEQFF. The CDR3 nucleotides read TGCGCCAGCAGTGAATGGGGGGGGAGGAATGAGCAGTTCTTC.